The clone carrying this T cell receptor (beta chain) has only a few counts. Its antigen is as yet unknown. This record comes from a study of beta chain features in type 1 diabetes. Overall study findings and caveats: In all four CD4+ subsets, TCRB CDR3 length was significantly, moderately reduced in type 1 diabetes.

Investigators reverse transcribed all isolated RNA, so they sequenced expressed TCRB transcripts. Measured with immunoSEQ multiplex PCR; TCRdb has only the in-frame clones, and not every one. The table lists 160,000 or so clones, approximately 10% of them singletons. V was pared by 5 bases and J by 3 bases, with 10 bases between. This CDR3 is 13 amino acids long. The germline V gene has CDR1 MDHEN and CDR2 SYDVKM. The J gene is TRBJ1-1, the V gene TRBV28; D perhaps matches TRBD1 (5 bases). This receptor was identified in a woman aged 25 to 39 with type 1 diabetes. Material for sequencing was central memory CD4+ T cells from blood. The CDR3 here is CASSDSRDTEAFF. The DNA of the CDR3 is TGTGCCAGCAGTGACAGCAGGGACACTGAAGCTTTCTTT.